A selection of T cell receptor beta chains follows, all from one sample in a study of blood T cells in healthy people across ages. A single record per CDR3 protein comes from TCRdb applying MiXCR to the 5' RACE reads. The repertoire includes 550,000 to 800,000 distinct CDR3 sequences, 32% of them detected once, and about 16% sits in the top ten. Material for sequencing was blood. All receptors come from a woman aged 80 or over in good health. The conserved cysteine and the conserved F or W are not part of the CDR3 here.

TRBV6-5 ASRYQGARYNEQY
TRBV15 ATSRAGPRLSTDTQY
TRBV11-2 ASIPRGYEQY
TRBV15 ATSREGGLETQY
TRBV15 ATSRDWASGAVETQY
TRBV28 ASSIGQGPTAAYGYT
TRBV14 ASSLERLGGYT
TRBV9 ASSVEAGTDPNYGYT
TRBV2 ASSDIGQSNEKLF
TRBV4-2 ASSQDRGQGGEDTQY
TRBV20-1 SAREGTSGELYNEQF
TRBV12-5 ANGIQGGTEAF
TRBV3-1 ASSAFFDEQF
TRBV11-1 ASSLEGGLGAEAF
TRBV5-5 ASITGSYNEQF
TRBV20-1 SASSGKQPQH
TRBV7-9 ASSWDREGQPQH
TRBV20-1 SAPSSRQGNEQF
TRBV20-1 SARFPGEKLF
TRBV20-1 SARDHRGQGFGYT
TRBV7-6 ASSQIRANYGYT
TRBV30 AWSVRPRLGGETQY
TRBV12-3/TRBV12-4 ASSFGHYSPLH
TRBV25-1 ASSDPGLASDTQY
TRBV15 ATSRGGGNTGERF
TRBV11-2 ASANTNIQY
TRBV5-1 ANSRGSSNTGELF
TRBV5-1 ASSLESTGRAGANVLT
TRBV4-2 ASSQGLTGELF
TRBV6-2/TRBV6-3 ASSYALAGIQF
TRBV10-3 AVSDAGGGWTDTQY
TRBV7-2 ASSYRGGLAGGSNGQF
TRBV12-3/TRBV12-4 ASSLAGTETQY
TRBV30 AWSVRDSDFYLYGYT
TRBV14 ASSPSGYNQPQH
TRBV7-9 ASRRSPGPTNEQF
TRBV4-2 ASSQEAWGPYSQY
TRBV2 ASSDPGYEAF
TRBV6-5 ASSYRVADTQY
TRBV5-1 ASSLALPGQGKEKLF
TRBV7-2 ASSLLGGGLETQY
TRBV7-2 ASSTSGVHYT
TRBV12-3/TRBV12-4 ASRKSGRADTQY